These 17 T cell receptor beta chains were sequenced from one sample in a study of CD8+ T cells in alopecia areata (dated by TCRdb to 2016 to 2019). Sample time point, as interpreted from the label and publication: baseline before oral tofacitinib. Libraries were built with the immunoSEQ multiplex PCR assay. To provide template for TCR sequencing, every sample had RNA extracted and reverse transcribed into cDNA. The table comes from immuneACCESS by way of TCRdb, which keeps in-frame sequences with V and J called. Part of the clones is missing from these tables; in studies checked, under half for an unresolved V gene and the rest for unknown reasons. For this sample there are some 150,000 clones; about 60% appear just once. The ten largest clonotypes hold roughly 6.5% of the sample. Sequences were derived from CD4+ T cells sorted from blood, sampled at week 0. Receptors originate from a human donor with alopecia areata.

This clone came up once. In the same sample, other DNA sequences code for this CDR3. This chain links TRBV7-2 with TRBJ2-5; 9 nucleotides match TRBD2. Germline lookup yields CDR1 SGHTA and CDR2 FQGNSA. The CDR3 sequence is 15 residues long. J lost 4 bases, V lost 6 bases, and 9 bases had no gene match. The CDR3, as DNA: TGTGCCAGCAGTTTTGCGGGGGGGCCTCGAGAGACCCAGTACTTC. Residues: CASSFAGGPRETQYF.

The V and J genes are TRBV18 and TRBJ2-7; 12 bases are a match to TRBD2. The junction had 9 bases not matched to a gene; V was cut back by 3 bases and J by 6 bases. The CDR3 is 16 amino acids. The germline V gene encodes CDR1 KGHSH and CDR2 LQKENI. CDR3 loop: CASSPNPGLAGIEQYF. The DNA for the CDR3 is TGTGCCAGCTCACCCAATCCGGGACTAGCGGGTATCGAGCAGTACTTC.

This clone showed up just a few times. The V call is TRBV30, the J call TRBJ1-1; D gene uncertain. Germline CDR1 GTSNPN, CDR2 SVGIG (reference sequence). The CDR3 is made up of 15 amino acids. V lost 3 bases, J lost 0 bases, and 14 bases lay in between. The CDR3 reads CAWRPRWDMNTEAFF. For the CDR3, the DNA is TGTGCCTGGAGGCCGAGGTGGGATATGAACACTGAAGCTTTCTTT.

This clone has a handful of counts. The rearrangement joins TRBV28 to TRBJ2-5; D uncertain. The V gene's germline CDR1 is MDHEN and CDR2 SYDVKM. This CDR3 spans 11 amino acids. V dropped 7 bases and J dropped 4 bases, with 7 bases sitting between them. The DNA for the CDR3 is TGTGCCAGCACCCTTAGAGAGACCCAGTACTTC. Protein product: CASTLRETQYF.

The rearrangement uses TRBV2 and TRBJ2-5; D gene ambiguous. The CDR3 contains 11 residues. V dropped 7 bases and J dropped 5 bases, with 8 bases sitting between them. CDR1 is SNHLY and CDR2 is FYNNEI in the germline V gene. This CDR3 is CASILEETQYF. In nucleotides, the CDR3 is TGTGCCAGCATCTTGGAGGAGACCCAGTACTTC.

This clone appeared a few times. The chain recombines TRBV21-1 with TRBJ1-2. TRBV21-1 is a pseudogene. The CDR3 is 12 amino acids. The CDR3 DNA reads TGTGCCAGCAGCAGAGCAGGGAACGGCTACACCTTC. Its protein product is CASSRAGNGYTF.

Details on this clone: The sample holds other DNA sequences that translate to the same CDR3. V is TRBV11-2 and J is TRBJ2-5; D uncertain. Germline V gene data show CDR1 as SGHAT and CDR2 as FQNNGV. The CDR3 spans 11 residues. Deletions cut 5 bases from V and 2 bases from J, with 3 bases between. The CDR3 nucleotides read TGTGCCAGCAGCCTACAAGAGACCCAGTACTTC. Its protein product is CASSLQETQYF.

The chain recombines TRBV15 with TRBJ2-7, with 9 bases matching TRBD1. The CDR3 is made up of 15 amino acids. Germline V gives CDR1 LNHNV, CDR2 YYDKDF (reference sequence). V lost 0 bases and J lost 6; bases outside the gene matches: 6. CDR3 sequence: CATSRDQGQGSEQYF. The DNA of the CDR3 is TGTGCCACCAGCAGAGATCAGGGACAGGGATCCGAGCAGTACTTC.

The chain employs TRBV6-5 and TRBJ2-2; no clear D gene. The CDR3 runs 14 residues. Per germline, CDR1 MNHEY and CDR2 SVGAGI. V was clipped by 8 bases and J by 2 bases, with 12 bases between them. The CDR3 nucleotides read TGTGCCAGCCTTCGGGCCCAAAACACCGGGGAGCTGTTTTTT. Translation: CASLRAQNTGELFF.

The chain couples TRBV10-3 to TRBJ2-6; no reliable D call. The CDR3 is 15 amino acids. The V gene lost 10 bases and the J gene lost 0 bases, with 13 bases spanning the gap. From germline, CDR1 is ENHRY and CDR2 SYGVKD. CDR3: CASGPENSGANVLTF. The CDR3 bases are TGTGCCAGCGGACCCGAAAACTCTGGGGCCAACGTCCTGACTTTC.

The gene calls are TRBV13 and TRBJ1-2, with D tentatively TRBD1 (6 bases). The CDR3 spans 13 residues. V shed 5 bases and J shed 6 bases, with 13 bases lying between them. From germline, CDR1 is PRHDT and CDR2 FYEKMQ (reference sequence). Here the CDR3 reads CASSPRGAHGYTF. The CDR3 bases are TGTGCCAGCAGCCCCAGGGGTGCCCATGGCTACACCTTC.

V and J are TRBV5-6 and TRBJ2-5; possible D gene TRBD2, 5 bases. V was shortened by 0 bases and J by 5 bases, with 14 bases between the two germline ends. Germline V gene lookup returns CDR1 SGHDT and CDR2 YYEEEE. This CDR3 has 15 residues. CDR3 amino acids: CASSLGLASVETQYF. The CDR3 region has the DNA TGTGCCAGCAGCTTGGGGCTAGCCTCCGTGGAGACCCAGTACTTC.

This clone was picked up a small number of times. The chain couples TRBV5-1 to TRBJ1-1; no clear D gene. The CDR3 is made up of 14 amino acids. The V end was cut by 6 bases, the J end by 0 bases, with 12 bases between. Germline-derived CDR1 and CDR2 are SGHRS and YFSETQ. CDR3 sequence (DNA): TGCGCCAGCACCGAGGACTTGGTGAACACTGAAGCTTTCTTT. It is translated as CASTEDLVNTEAFF.

The V gene is TRBV10-2, the J gene TRBJ2-1, with TRBD1 as a possible D gene (5 bases). The CDR3 runs to 13 residues. CDR1 is WSHSY and CDR2 is SAAADI in the germline V gene. Trimming shortened V by 11 bases and J by 8 bases, and 19 bases separated the two germline ends. DNA for the CDR3: TGCGCCGCCCGACAGCCACCTCGTGATGAGCAGTTCTTC. Residues: CAARQPPRDEQFF.

There are a few counts of this clone. The chain recombines TRBV15 with TRBJ1-5; D unresolved. Trimming shortened V by 0 bases and J by 1 base, and 10 bases separated the two germline ends. The germline gives CDR1 LNHNV, CDR2 YYDKDF (reference sequence). CDR3 size: 16 residues. The DNA for the CDR3 is TGTGCCACCAGCAGAGATGGACTCACGAGCAATCAGCCCCAGCATTTT. Translated, it gives CATSRDGLTSNQPQHF.

The chain employs TRBV7-9 and TRBJ2-7; D is unclear. This CDR3 is 14 amino acids long. Trimming took 1 base from V and 0 from J, leaving 7 bases between them. Germline CDR1 is SEHNR and CDR2 is FQNEAQ (reference sequence). CDR3 in amino acids: CASSLEQISYEQYF. In nucleotides, the CDR3 is TGTGCCAGCAGCTTAGAGCAGATCTCCTACGAGCAGTACTTC.

This clone was detected a few times. In the same sample, other DNA sequences code for this CDR3. The chain couples TRBV29-1 to TRBJ1-1; D may be TRBD1 (5 bases). Per germline, CDR1 SQVTM and CDR2 ANQGSEA. V was trimmed by 0 bases and J by 1 base, leaving 6 bases between them. The CDR3 spans 13 residues. The CDR3 bases are TGCAGCGTTGAAGAACAGGAGAACACTGAAGCTTTCTTT. It is translated as CSVEEQENTEAFF. The whole variable domain, filled in from reference TRBV29-1 and TRBJ1-1, reads SAVISQKPSRDICQRGTSLTIQCQVDSQVTMMFWYRQQPGQSLTLIATANQGSEATYESGFVIDKFPISRPNLTFSTLTVSNMSPEDSSIYLCSVEEQENTEAFFGQGTRLTVV.